This is a list of T cell receptor beta chains from one sample in a study of sequential checkpoint blockade in melanoma. Clones were read by immunoSEQ multiplex PCR, and TCRdb kept only the in-frame ones, dropping some. The table shows some 19,000 clones, with around 30% occurring only once. Specimen: tumor tissue (inferred from file names), collected from a patient given nivolumab and ipilimumab in sequence. Source of these receptors: a human donor with melanoma. CDR3s include the opening cysteine and the closing phenylalanine or tryptophan. A D gene is named only where the DNA matches it firmly. Size values are once, few and many counts, or a class for expanded clones, and some rows have none.

>TRBJ2-2|.|medium-sized|TRBV19
TGTGCCAGTAGTCTCCCGCTAGTGGATACCGGGGAGCTGTTTTTT
CASSLPLVDTGELFF
>TRBJ1-6|.|few|TRBV6-8
TGTGCCAGCAGTTACGCGGGCCTCCACTCGCCCCTCCACTTT
CASSYAGLHSPLHF
>TRBJ2-3|.|.|TRBV7-5
TGTGCCAGCAGCCGAATTCCAAGCTACACAGATACGCAGTATTTT
CASSRIPSYTDTQYF
>TRBJ2-2|.|.|TRBV14
TGTGCCAGCCAGGCTAAGTTGGGGCCCGGGGAGCTGTTTTTT
CASQAKLGPGELFF
>TRBJ2-7|TRBD1|.|TRBV19
TGTGCCAGTAGTATTGGGACAGGGTTGAAAAGCGAGCAGTACTTC
CASSIGTGLKSEQYF
>TRBJ1-4|.|few|TRBV6-8
TGTGCCAGCAGGGATTTGGGGGCGGGTGAAAAACTGTTTTTT
CASRDLGAGEKLFF
>TRBJ1-5|.|.|TRBV19
TGTGCCAGTACCCCCCCAGGGAGTCAGCCCCAGCATTTT
CASTPPGSQPQHF
>TRBJ1-1|.|few|TRBV11-3
TGTGCCAGCAGCTTGGAGGGGTGGGGAGACACTGAAGCTTTCTTT
CASSLEGWGDTEAFF
>TRBJ1-3|.|.|TRBV9
TGTGCCAGCAGCCCCACAGGCTCTGGAAACACCATATATTTT
CASSPTGSGNTIYF
>TRBJ1-3|TRBD1|few|TRBV6-8
TGTGCCAGCAGTCTCGGACAGGGATCTGGAAACACCATATATTTT
CASSLGQGSGNTIYF
>TRBJ2-4|.|.|TRBV28
TGTGCCAGCAGTTTAACGAAAAACATTCAGTACTTC
CASSLTKNIQYF
>TRBJ2-1|.|.|TRBV11-3
TGTGCCAGCAGCACCCTGGACCTGCACAGGAATGAGCAGTTCTTC
CASSTLDLHRNEQFF
>TRBJ1-4|.|few|TRBV4-1
TGCGCCAGCAGCAGGGCGACTAATGAAAAACTGTTTTTT
CASSRATNEKLFF
>TRBJ2-7|TRBD2|.|TRBV11-3
TGTGCCAGCAGCCCGACTAGCGCAGGCACCTCCTACGAGCAGTACTTC
CASSPTSAGTSYEQYF
>TRBJ2-5|TRBD2|.|TRBV5-1
TGCGCCAGCAGCTCCGCTTTGACTAGCGGGGGGCCCGATCTTCAAGAGACCCAGTACTTC
CASSSALTSGGPDLQETQYF
>TRBJ1-1|.|few|TRBV6-8
TGTGCCAGCAGCGTAAACTTAAGGGAAAGGATAGCTTTCTTT
CASSVNLRERIAFF
>TRBJ2-7|TRBD1|many|TRBV28
TGTGCCAGCAGGAGGGGGCAGGGGGCCTACGAGCAGTACTTC
CASRRGQGAYEQYF
>TRBJ2-3|TRBD2|.|TRBV19
TGTGCCAGTAGTATAACCGCGGGGACTAGCGGGGGGCAAAGAGATACGCAGTATTTT
CASSITAGTSGGQRDTQYF
>TRBJ2-1|TRBD2|.|TRBV19
TGTGCCAGTACTTTCAGCGGGAGTTCCTACAATGAGCAGTTCTTC
CASTFSGSSYNEQFF
>TRBJ2-7|TRBD1|few|TRBV6-8
TGTGCCAGCAGTTACTCGGGGGACAGGGATCCCTGGGAGCAGTACTTC
CASSYSGDRDPWEQYF
>TRBJ2-1|.|.|TRBV19
TGTGCCAGTAGTATGGACCAGGGCACCTACAATGAGCAGTTCTTC
CASSMDQGTYNEQFF
>TRBJ2-5|TRBD2|.|TRBV5-1
TGCGCCAGCAGCTTAGTAGGTAGCGGGAGTTACCAAGAGACCCAGTACTTC
CASSLVGSGSYQETQYF
>TRBJ2-1|TRBD1|few|TRBV11-3
TGTGCCAGCAGCTTAGTCATCAGGGGGCGGGCTAGCTCCTACAATGAGCAGTTCTTC
CASSLVIRGRASSYNEQFF
>TRBJ1-4|.|few|TRBV9
TGTGCCAGCAGCGTAACCCCAGATGGTTCTAATGAAAAACTGTTTTTT
CASSVTPDGSNEKLFF
>TRBJ1-3|.|.|TRBV28
TGTGCCAGCAGTTTATTCCAGGGGTCTGGAAACACCATATATTTT
CASSLFQGSGNTIYF
>TRBJ2-5|TRBD2|.|TRBV19
TGTGCCAGTAGTATATCGGGGGGAGAGACCCAGTACTTC
CASSISGGETQYF
>TRBJ2-7|TRBD2|many|TRBV11-3
TGTGCCAGCAGCCCCGGTCGGCTAGCGGACGAGCAGTACTTC
CASSPGRLADEQYF
>TRBJ2-7|TRBD2|few|TRBV9
TGTGCCAGCAGCCGGGGGGGCGGCGTGGGCTACGAGCAGTACTTC
CASSRGGGVGYEQYF
>TRBJ2-5|.|few|TRBV11-3
TGTGCCAGCAGCTTGGAAAACACCCAAGAGACCCAGTACTTC
CASSLENTQETQYF
>TRBJ1-6|.|once|TRBV30
TGTGCCTGGAGTAGGCAGGGAAATTCACCCCTCCACTTT
CAWSRQGNSPLHF
>TRBJ2-1|TRBD2|few|TRBV5-1
TGCGCCAGCTGGTCCTCTGTAGCGGGAGGGCGCGAAGGAGAGCAGTTCTTC
CASWSSVAGGREGEQFF
>TRBJ1-4|.|.|TRBV28
TGTGCCAGCAGTCCTGCCCCGGGACACATTAATGAAAAACTGTTTTTT
CASSPAPGHINEKLFF
>TRBJ2-2|.|few|TRBV11-3
TGTGCCAGCAGCTTAAGCATGCTAGCGAACACCGGGGAGCTGTTTTTT
CASSLSMLANTGELFF
>TRBJ2-2|.|.|TRBV25-1
TGTGCCAGCAGTGGCCGCGGGCAGGGGAACACCGGGGAGCTGTTTTTT
CASSGRGQGNTGELFF
>TRBJ2-3|.|many|TRBV11-3
TGTGCCAGCAGCTTGGTTTTTGGGAAAGATACGCAGTATTTT
CASSLVFGKDTQYF
>TRBJ2-7|TRBD2|.|TRBV19
TGTGCCAGTAGTACTAGCGGGGGAGCCTACGAGCAGTACTTC
CASSTSGGAYEQYF
>TRBJ1-6|.|.|TRBV30
TGTGCCTGGGAATCAATGCCCGGTTCCGGCACCTATAATTCACCCCTCCACTTT
CAWESMPGSGTYNSPLHF
>TRBJ1-5|TRBD1|few|TRBV6-8
TGTGCCAGCAGTGCCTGGACAGGGGGCCTCAATCAGCCCCAGCATTTT
CASSAWTGGLNQPQHF
>TRBJ2-5|.|.|TRBV18
TGTGCCAGCTCACCTTCCGATGATATCAAGACAGACAGAAGGAGGAAGACCCAGTACTTC
CASSPSDDIKTDRRRKTQYF
>TRBJ2-3|TRBD1|.|TRBV11-3
TGTGCCAGCAGCACCTACTTGACAGGGTCCACAGATACGCAGTATTTT
CASSTYLTGSTDTQYF